A single sample gave rise to the 21 T cell receptor beta chains below, sequenced in a study of blood T cell repertoires in COVID-19. Profiled with immunoSEQ multiplex PCR; TCRdb holds only in-frame clones, not every one. The data hold 150,000 or so clones, with approximately 87% observed a single time. Sequencing was carried out using peripheral blood. These receptors were taken from a woman aged 70-85 years with acute or convalescent COVID-19.

V and J are TRBV6-2 or TRBV6-3 and TRBJ2-1; 10 bases are a match to TRBD2. V dropped 6 bases and J dropped 7; count of bases not matched to a gene: 9. Germline V gene data show CDR1 as MNHEY and CDR2 as SVGEGT. The CDR3 contains 15 residues. CDR3 protein: CASSPMASGSNEQFF. The CDR3 nucleotides read TGTGCCAGCAGCCCCATGGCTAGCGGGAGTAATGAGCAGTTCTTC.

This clone was seen more than once but under ten times. This sequence joins TRBV27 and TRBJ1-5; no clear D gene. The CDR3 consists of 13 residues. The V end lost 0 bases, the J end lost 5 bases, and 5 bases lay between the germline ends. CDR1 MNHEY and CDR2 SMNVEV come from the germline V gene (reference sequence). CDR3 loop: CASSLSPDQPQHF. The CDR3 bases are TGTGCCAGCAGTTTATCGCCGGATCAGCCCCAGCATTTT.

The chain recombines TRBV19 with TRBJ1-4; TRBD1 matches 8 bases. Germline V lookup: CDR1 LNHDA, CDR2 SQIVND (reference sequence). The V segment lost 5 bases and the J segment 8 bases; nucleotides outside the gene matches: 13. CDR3 length equals 16 residues. The CDR3 DNA sequence: TGTGCCAGTAGTGTCGGACAGGGAAAGGATGCCGAAAAACTGTTTTTT. This encodes CASSVGQGKDAEKLFF.

There are a few counts of this clone. J is TRBJ2-7 and V is TRBV6-2 or TRBV6-3; 7 bases line up with TRBD2. J gave up 3 bases and V 4 bases, and 18 bases lay outside the gene matches. The CDR3 runs to 18 residues. CDR1 MNHEY and CDR2 SVGEGT come from the germline V gene. In DNA form, the CDR3 reads TGTGCCAGCAGTTCCCCGGGGGTTGGCGGGAGTATCGGCTACGAGCAGTACTTC. This gives the protein CASSSPGVGGSIGYEQYF.

V gene TRBV5-4 combines with J gene TRBJ1-1; no firm D call. V lost 0 bases, J lost 2 bases, and 11 bases lay in between. The CDR3 contains 15 residues. Germline V gives CDR1 SGHNT, CDR2 YYREEE (reference sequence). The CDR3 DNA reads TGTGCCAGCAGCTTGGTGGGCAGCAGAAACACTGAAGCTTTCTTT. This translates into CASSLVGSRNTEAFF.

The chain is built from TRBV6-2 or TRBV6-3 and TRBJ2-1, with 9 bases lining up with TRBD2. The trim removed 5 bases at V and 5 bases at J, leaving 7 bases unmatched. Germline-derived CDR1 and CDR2 are MNHEY and SVGEGT. The CDR3 consists of 15 residues. Here the CDR3 DNA reads TGTGCCAGCAGTGACTTAGCGGGAGCCAACAATGAGCAGTTCTTC. It yields the protein CASSDLAGANNEQFF.

This clone was observed a handful of times. The chain uses TRBV15 and TRBJ1-2; 7 bases match TRBD1. CDR3 length equals 15 residues. The junction had 7 bases not matched to a gene; V was cut back by 2 bases and J by 4 bases. Germline loops: CDR1 LNHNV, CDR2 YYDKDF (reference sequence). The CDR3 DNA reads as TGTGCCACCAGCAGATTTTCGGGACAGTCCTATGGCTACACCTTC. Its translation: CATSRFSGQSYGYTF.

The chain has TRBV11-2 and TRBJ2-7; 9 bases match TRBD1. V was pared by 2 bases and J by 4 bases, with 3 bases of the junction left unmatched. Germline assignment: CDR1 SGHAT and CDR2 FQNNGV. This CDR3 is 14 amino acids long. The CDR3 coding sequence is TGTGCCAGCAGCTTAATGGGACAGGGTTACGAGCAGTACTTC. This translates into CASSLMGQGYEQYF.

The chain recombines TRBV6-4 with TRBJ2-1, with TRBD1 matching over 7 bases. Germline loops: CDR1 MRHNA, CDR2 SNTAGT. The length of the CDR3 is 15 residues. The V segment lost 6 bases and the J segment 6 bases; nucleotides outside the gene matches: 11. CDR3 amino acids: CASSRGTTVPNEQFF. In nucleotides, the CDR3 is TGTGCCAGCAGCAGGGGGACGACCGTCCCCAATGAGCAGTTCTTC.

This chain uses TRBV12-3 or TRBV12-4 with TRBJ1-5; 7 bases fit TRBD1. This CDR3 comprises 13 residues. V was pared by 6 bases and J by 7 bases, with 6 bases of the junction left unmatched. The CDR3 DNA follows: TGTGCCAGCAGGCTACAGGGGTCGCAGCCCCAGCATTTT. The encoded protein is CASRLQGSQPQHF.

The chain combines TRBV6-2 or TRBV6-3 with TRBJ2-1; possibly TRBD1 for D (5 bases). The CDR3 runs to 15 residues. The V and J ends lost 4 bases and 1 base respectively, with 11 bases between them. CDR1 is MNHEY and CDR2 is SVGEGT in the germline V gene. As DNA, the CDR3 is TGTGCCAGCAGTTGGTCAGGGCGATCCTACAATGAGCAGTTCTTC. This translates into CASSWSGRSYNEQFF.

This clone has only one observation. This chain connects TRBV18 to TRBJ1-4; 8 bases fit TRBD1. The CDR3 has 17 residues. V dropped 0 bases and J dropped 6; count of bases not matched to a gene: 9. Germline V gives CDR1 KGHSH, CDR2 LQKENI. The CDR3 nucleotides are TGTGCCAGCTCACCACCGCTTCAGACAGGGGAGGATGAAAAACTGTTTTTT. This gives the protein CASSPPLQTGEDEKLFF. Drawing the rest from reference TRBV18 and TRBJ1-4, the complete variable domain is NAGVMQNPRHLVRRRGQEARLRCSPMKGHSHVYWYRQLPEEGLKFMVYLQKENIIDESGMPKERFSAEFPKEGPSILRIQQVVRGDSAAYFCASSPPLQTGEDEKLFFGSGTQLSVL.

The rearrangement uses TRBV6-5 and TRBJ2-7; a weak D match, TRBD2 (6 bases). The germline V gene encodes CDR1 MNHEY and CDR2 SVGAGI. V lost 2 bases and J 4 bases, leaving 9 bases between the germline ends. The CDR3 loop spans 13 amino acids. CDR3: CASSYGSGYEQYF. In nucleotides, the CDR3 is TGTGCCAGCAGTTACGGGAGCGGGTACGAGCAGTACTTC.

V is TRBV28 and J is TRBJ1-1; 7 nucleotides line up with TRBD1. The J segment lost 3 bases and the V segment lost 5 bases, leaving 12 bases of the junction unmatched. CDR3 size: 16 residues. CDR1 and CDR2 (germline): MDHEN, SYDVKM. CDR3 in amino acids: CASSRNRGGWDTEAFF. The CDR3, as DNA: TGTGCCAGCAGTCGGAACAGGGGAGGATGGGACACTGAAGCTTTCTTT.

The gene calls are TRBV18 and TRBJ1-2; 8 nucleotides align to TRBD1. Germline lookup yields CDR1 KGHSH and CDR2 LQKENI. The CDR3 length is 13 residues. J gave up 8 bases and V 4 bases, and 6 bases lay outside the gene matches. CDR3 in amino acids: CASSQQTGDGYTF. In DNA, the CDR3 is TGTGCCAGCTCACAACAGACAGGGGACGGCTACACCTTC.

This clone occurred a few times. Mismatch with germline at one junction end may stem from a read error. The chain has TRBV7-9 and TRBJ2-7, with D perhaps TRBD2 (5 bases). This CDR3 region has 8 residues. Germline-derived CDR1 and CDR2 are SEHNR and FQNEAQ (reference sequence). CDR3 nucleotide sequence: TGTGCCAGCACCTCGGAGGACTTC. Its protein is CASTSEDF.

CDR3: CASSLDRAGNQPQHF. The CDR3 coding sequence is TGTGCCAGCAGCTTAGATAGGGCAGGGAATCAGCCCCAGCATTTT. The rearrangement uses TRBV11-2 and TRBJ1-5, with a tentative D call TRBD1 (5 bases). V gave up 0 bases and J gave up 4 bases, with 10 bases separating them. The germline gives CDR1 SGHAT, CDR2 FQNNGV. The CDR3 length is 15 residues.

The rearrangement joins TRBV30 to TRBJ2-7, with 10 bases lining up with TRBD1. CDR3 size: 15 residues. Trimming removed 3 bases from V and 2 bases from J; junction bases left unmatched: 7. Looked up from germline, CDR1 is GTSNPN and CDR2 is SVGIG (reference sequence). The CDR3 loop is CAWRGGQGITYEQYF. In nucleotides, the CDR3 is TGTGCCTGGAGGGGGGGACAGGGGATCACCTACGAGCAGTACTTC.

The chain couples TRBV7-2 to TRBJ1-5; TRBD1 matches 7 bases. CDR1 and CDR2 from the germline V gene are SGHTA and FQGNSA. The ends lost 3 bases at V and 2 bases at J; junction bases unmatched: 4. There are 15 residues in the CDR3. As DNA, the CDR3 is TGTGCCAGCAGCTTGCAGGGGGTAGGCAATCAGCCCCAGCATTTT. Amino acid sequence: CASSLQGVGNQPQHF.

This clone showed up just once. The chain employs TRBV6-2 or TRBV6-3 and TRBJ1-4; TRBD1 agrees at 10 bases. Germline loops: CDR1 MNHEY, CDR2 SVGEGT. With V trimmed by 4 bases and J by 3 bases, 5 bases remained unmatched. The CDR3 consists of 16 residues. The CDR3 DNA follows: TGTGCCAGCAGTTTTCCCGGACAGGGGGCTAATGAAAAACTGTTTTTT. This codes for CASSFPGQGANEKLFF.

This sequence joins TRBV15 and TRBJ2-4, with 7 bases identical to TRBD1. This CDR3 has 12 amino acids. In germline, CDR1 is LNHNV, CDR2 YYDKDF (reference sequence). V lost 4 bases and J lost 7; bases outside the gene matches: 1. The CDR3 sequence is CATSTRGNIQYF. CDR3 DNA: TGTGCCACCAGCACCAGGGGGAACATTCAGTACTTC. Looking up the rest from reference TRBV15 and TRBJ2-4 gives the full variable domain: DAMVIQNPRYQVTQFGKPVTLSCSQTLNHNVMYWYQQKSSQAPKLLFHYYDKDFNNEADTPDNFQSRRPNTSFCFLDIRSPGLGDTAMYLCATSTRGNIQYFGAGTRLSVL.